These T cell receptor beta chains were read from a single sample in a study of blood T cells in healthy people across ages. TCRdb reanalysed the 5' RACE reads using MiXCR and keeps one entry per CDR3 protein. The sample records roughly 1.6 million distinct CDR3 sequences, about 31% being singletons. The sample comprised blood. All receptors come from a woman in her thirties in good health. Each CDR3 is given with its conserved first and last residue. Fields, in order: clone size, V gene, D gene, J gene, CDR3 protein, CDR3 DNA. A D gene is named only where the DNA matches it firmly. Clone size is stated in some rows and not others, as once, few, many or a class when expanded.

few	TRBV2	-	TRBJ2-4	CASSETVDLAKNIQYF	TGTGCCAGCAGTGAAACGGTGGACCTAGCCAAAAACATTCAGTACTTC
-	TRBV28	-	TRBJ2-1	CVSSAAYNEQFF	TGTGTCAGCAGTGCAGCTTACAATGAGCAGTTCTTC
-	TRBV12-3/TRBV12-4	TRBD1	TRBJ2-1	CASSRDRGFGYNEQFF	TGTGCCAGCAGTCGGGACAGGGGTTTTGGTTACAATGAGCAGTTCTTC
many	TRBV29-1	-	TRBJ2-7	CSVEVGGYEQYF	TGCAGCGTTGAGGTCGGGGGTTACGAGCAGTACTTC
-	TRBV9	-	TRBJ2-4	CASSADLNIRYF	TGTGCCAGCAGCGCCGACTTAAACATTCGGTACTTC
-	TRBV13	TRBD2	TRBJ2-1	CASGLGGGVDEQFF	TGTGCCAGCGGCTTGGGCGGGGGGGTCGATGAGCAGTTCTTC
many	TRBV7-2	-	TRBJ2-1	CASSLRGQSYNEQFF	TGTGCCAGCAGCTTACGGGGACAAAGTTACAATGAGCAGTTCTTC
few	TRBV28	TRBD1	TRBJ2-7	CASETGTGWVEQYF	TGTGCCAGCGAAACAGGGACAGGATGGGTCGAGCAGTACTTC
-	TRBV12-3/TRBV12-4	TRBD1	TRBJ2-5	CASSNRGDQETQYF	TGTGCCAGCAGCAACAGGGGGGACCAAGAGACCCAGTACTTC
-	TRBV5-1	TRBD1	TRBJ1-1	CASSPQGAAEAFF	TGCGCCAGCAGCCCGCAGGGGGCCGCTGAAGCTTTCTTT
many	TRBV5-1	TRBD1	TRBJ1-2	CASSEGQAYGYTF	TGCGCCAGCAGCGAAGGACAGGCGTATGGCTACACCTTC
few	TRBV10-2	TRBD2	TRBJ2-7	CASRLAGVNSYNEQYF	TGCGCCAGCAGACTAGCGGGGGTGAACTCCTACAATGAGCAGTACTTC
-	TRBV14	-	TRBJ2-6	CASTPDLGAGANVLTF	TGTGCCAGCACCCCCGATCTGGGAGCTGGGGCCAACGTCCTGACTTTC
-	TRBV10-1	-	TRBJ2-2	CASSEPGENGELFF	TGCGCCAGCAGTGAGCCGGGGGAGAACGGGGAGCTGTTTTTT
few	TRBV12-3/TRBV12-4	TRBD2	TRBJ2-1	CANSRKAAGGDNEQFF	TGTGCCAACAGCCGCAAGGCGGCGGGAGGGGATAATGAGCAGTTCTTC
-	TRBV12-3/TRBV12-4	TRBD1	TRBJ2-2	CASSAGQGANTGELFF	TGTGCCAGCAGTGCAGGACAGGGGGCGAACACCGGGGAGCTGTTTTTT
many	TRBV7-9	-	TRBJ1-1	CASTTRSGMNTEAFF	TGTGCCAGCACCACACGGTCAGGGATGAACACTGAAGCTTTCTTT
-	TRBV6-5	TRBD1	TRBJ1-2	CASSYRGQGLNYGYTF	TGTGCCAGCAGTTACCGCGGACAGGGGTTAAACTATGGCTACACCTTC
many	TRBV29-1	-	TRBJ2-5	CSVETGAIRQETQYF	TGCAGCGTTGAAACCGGGGCCATCAGACAAGAGACCCAGTACTTC
-	TRBV13	TRBD2	TRBJ2-1	CASSLGASGGSYNEQFF	TGTGCCAGCAGCTTAGGGGCTAGCGGGGGCTCCTACAATGAGCAGTTCTTC
-	TRBV6-5	TRBD2	TRBJ2-1	CASSYSGGMGQFF	TGTGCCAGCAGTTACTCCGGGGGGATGGGGCAGTTCTTC
few	TRBV30	-	TRBJ1-1	CAWSVGSTEAFF	TGTGCCTGGAGTGTCGGTAGCACTGAAGCTTTCTTT
few	TRBV7-9	-	TRBJ2-2	CASSFSLVGRGRTGELFF	TGTGCCAGCAGCTTCAGCCTGGTCGGCAGGGGTAGAACCGGGGAGCTGTTTTTT
many	TRBV29-1	-	TRBJ1-2	CSVDLGGGYGYTF	TGCAGCGTTGATCTAGGAGGCGGGTATGGCTACACCTTC
-	TRBV29-1	-	TRBJ1-2	CSVELGIGRSYGYTF	TGCAGCGTTGAACTCGGGATTGGCAGATCTTATGGCTACACCTTC
-	TRBV11-2	TRBD1	TRBJ2-7	CASSLVGQGASYEQYF	TGTGCCAGCAGCTTAGTGGGACAGGGGGCCTCCTACGAGCAGTACTTC
few	TRBV7-9	TRBD1	TRBJ1-4	CASSLGTGRNEKLFF	TGTGCCAGCAGCTTGGGGACAGGGAGAAATGAAAAACTGTTTTTT
-	TRBV20-1	TRBD2	TRBJ2-1	CSARDPGVAGGPRDEQFF	TGCAGTGCTAGAGATCCGGGGGTAGCGGGGGGGCCTAGAGATGAGCAGTTCTTC
many	TRBV29-1	TRBD1	TRBJ2-7	CSVGQAHEQYF	TGCAGCGTCGGACAGGCCCACGAGCAGTACTTC
-	TRBV27	-	TRBJ2-7	CASSFDRNYEQYF	TGTGCCAGCAGTTTTGACAGGAACTACGAGCAGTACTTC
-	TRBV6-1	TRBD1	TRBJ1-1	CVSSDRRTGALVAEAFF	TGTGTCAGCAGTGACCGCCGAACAGGGGCATTGGTAGCTGAAGCTTTCTTT
few	TRBV28	TRBD1	TRBJ2-7	CASSLPPGQGRDEQYF	TGTGCCAGCAGTTTACCGCCTGGACAGGGCCGGGACGAGCAGTACTTC
-	TRBV7-9	-	TRBJ1-2	CASSSRGDGYGYTF	TGTGCCAGCAGCTCCCGGGGCGATGGCTATGGCTACACCTTC
once	TRBV4-1	-	TRBJ1-5	CASSQPRQAGNQPQHF	TGCGCCAGCAGCCAACCCCGACAGGCGGGCAATCAGCCCCAGCATTTT
-	TRBV12-3/TRBV12-4	-	TRBJ2-5	CASSLPILARETQYF	TGTGCCAGCAGTCTGCCGATCCTAGCCCGGGAGACCCAGTACTTC
-	TRBV2	TRBD2	TRBJ2-1	CASSIELGLAGSEQFF	TGTGCCAGCAGTATCGAGTTGGGACTAGCGGGAAGTGAGCAGTTCTTC
-	TRBV18	-	TRBJ1-2	CASSSAGRNYGYTF	TGTGCCAGCTCATCAGCGGGGAGAAACTATGGCTACACCTTC
-	TRBV27	TRBD2	TRBJ2-1	CASSSVRAGPYNEQFF	TGTGCCAGCAGTTCCGTTCGAGCGGGACCTTACAATGAGCAGTTCTTC
-	TRBV20-1	TRBD1	TRBJ1-1	CSARRDRAGVAFF	TGCAGTGCTAGGCGGGACAGGGCCGGCGTAGCTTTCTTT
-	TRBV7-8	-	TRBJ2-7	CVSSLSAWSDEQYF	TGTGTCAGCAGCTTATCTGCTTGGTCCGACGAGCAGTACTTC
few	TRBV9	-	TRBJ1-3	CASSVDWAGNTIYF	TGTGCCAGCAGCGTAGACTGGGCTGGAAACACCATATATTTT
-	TRBV7-9	-	TRBJ2-7	CASSPDRGFGDEQYF	TGTGCCAGCTCCCCCGACCGGGGGTTCGGTGACGAGCAGTACTTC
few	TRBV5-1	-	TRBJ1-4	CASSLAGRATNEKLFF	TGCGCCAGCAGCTTGGCCGGTAGAGCAACTAATGAAAAACTGTTTTTT
few	TRBV6-2/TRBV6-3	TRBD1	TRBJ1-5	CASRDRARGYSNQPQHF	TGTGCCAGCCGGGACAGAGCAAGGGGCTATAGCAATCAGCCCCAGCATTTT
few	TRBV27	-	TRBJ1-2	CAAGAGGYGYTF	TGTGCCGCAGGAGCAGGAGGCTATGGCTACACCTTC
many	TRBV20-1	-	TRBJ2-5	CSARVAGSRGETQYF	TGCAGTGCTAGAGTGGCCGGGTCCCGGGGAGAGACCCAGTACTTC
-	TRBV7-2	TRBD1	TRBJ1-6	CASSAPRVGTGTRTLHF	TGTGCCAGCAGCGCACCCCGAGTGGGGACAGGGACGAGGACCCTCCACTTT
-	TRBV12-3/TRBV12-4	TRBD1	TRBJ1-1	CASRTQGANTEAFF	TGTGCCAGCAGGACCCAGGGGGCGAACACTGAAGCTTTCTTT
-	TRBV6-1	-	TRBJ1-6	CASSEAGGLRSPLHF	TGTGCCAGCAGTGAAGCAGGGGGTCTTAGGTCACCCCTCCACTTT
-	TRBV7-6	TRBD2	TRBJ2-1	CASSSTAGLGPHEQFF	TGTGCCAGCAGCTCGACAGCGGGACTAGGACCCCATGAGCAGTTCTTC
once	TRBV7-9	-	TRBJ1-1	CASSSGASTMVNTEAFF	TGTGCCAGCAGCTCCGGGGCATCTACCATGGTGAACACTGAAGCTTTCTTT